This T cell receptor (beta chain) was recovered during a study of CD8 T cells in ankylosing spondylitis. With V trimmed by 6 bases and J by 7 bases, 15 bases remained unmatched. The CDR3 length is 16 residues. Whole-study findings and limits: Clones linked to disease were reported to show significant enrichment in matched ankylosing spondylitis synovial fluid. Disease-linked clones, CD8+, were relatively rare in peripheral blood.

Quantitative 5'-RACE with molecular barcodes produced the TCR beta libraries. Each CDR3 protein gets one entry after TCRdb re-called the 5' RACE reads with MiXCR. The sample includes about 220,000 distinct CDR3 sequences, 20% to 30% of them seen just once. This clonotype was detected ten times or more. Its antigen remains unknown. Sequenced sample: blood, either unsorted or a sorted T cell fraction (not recorded which). The chain uses TRBV12-3 or TRBV12-4 and TRBJ2-7; 10 nucleotides line up with TRBD2. The sequence was obtained from a male donor with ankylosing spondylitis or in good health (not recorded which). The CDR3 bases are TGTGCCAGCAGCCCCCTGACTAGCGGGCCCCAACGTGAGCAGTACTTC. Translating gives CASSPLTSGPQREQYF.